The clone carrying this T cell receptor beta chain was counted a few times. The antigen remains undetermined. This sample was included in a study of T cells in Graves' hyperthyroidism and ophthalmopathy. Amplified TCR beta CDR3 regions derived from RNA transcripts. When the TCR CDR3 underwent first-round RT-PCR, the HTBI primer set was used. TCRdb re-called the multiplex PCR reads with MiXCR, one entry per CDR3 protein. The sample has around 600,000 distinct CDR3 sequences; over 40% are singletons. With 3 bases clipped from V and 7 bases from J, the junction kept 9 bases outside the gene matches. Germline V lookup: CDR1 DFQATT, CDR2 SNEGSKA (reference sequence). The CDR3 has 15 residues. Study results and caveats: Researchers found most expanded thyroid clonotypes above 0.001 in blood as well. Before onset, ophthalmopathy was predicted by the model a median roughly 6.8 months earlier.

The source is an adult man with Graves' disease, either hyperthyroidism or ophthalmopathy (not recorded which). The rearrangement uses TRBV20-1 and TRBJ1-5; TRBD1 agrees at 10 bases. The material sequenced was peripheral blood or thyroid tissue (not recorded which). The CDR3 sequence: CSASKGQGLGQPQHF. As DNA, the CDR3 is TGCAGTGCTAGTAAGGGACAGGGGTTAGGACAGCCCCAGCATTTT.